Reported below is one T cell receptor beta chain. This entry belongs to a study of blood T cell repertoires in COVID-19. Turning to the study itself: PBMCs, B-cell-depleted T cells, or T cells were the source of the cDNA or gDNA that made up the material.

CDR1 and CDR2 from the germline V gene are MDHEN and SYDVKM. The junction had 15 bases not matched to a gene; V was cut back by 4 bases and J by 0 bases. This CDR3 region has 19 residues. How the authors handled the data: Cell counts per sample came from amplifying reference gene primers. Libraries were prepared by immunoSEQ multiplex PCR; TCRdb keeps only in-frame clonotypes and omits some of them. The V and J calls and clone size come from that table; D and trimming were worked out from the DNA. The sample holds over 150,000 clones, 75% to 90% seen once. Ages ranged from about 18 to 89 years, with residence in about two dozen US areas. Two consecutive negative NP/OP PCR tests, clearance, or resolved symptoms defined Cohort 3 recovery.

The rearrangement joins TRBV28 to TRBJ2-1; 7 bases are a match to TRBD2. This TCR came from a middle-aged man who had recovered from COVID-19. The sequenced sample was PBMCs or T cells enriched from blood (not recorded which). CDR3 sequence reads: CASSSGGLVGPNSYNEQFF. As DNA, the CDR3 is TGTGCCAGCAGTTCCGGAGGACTAGTAGGTCCCAACTCCTACAATGAGCAGTTCTTC. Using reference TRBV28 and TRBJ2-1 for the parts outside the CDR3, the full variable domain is DVKVTQSSRYLVKRTGEKVFLECVQDMDHENMFWYRQDPGLGLRLIYFSYDVKMKEKGDIPEGYSVSREKKERFSLILESASTNQTSMYLCASSSGGLVGPNSYNEQFFGPGTRLTVL.